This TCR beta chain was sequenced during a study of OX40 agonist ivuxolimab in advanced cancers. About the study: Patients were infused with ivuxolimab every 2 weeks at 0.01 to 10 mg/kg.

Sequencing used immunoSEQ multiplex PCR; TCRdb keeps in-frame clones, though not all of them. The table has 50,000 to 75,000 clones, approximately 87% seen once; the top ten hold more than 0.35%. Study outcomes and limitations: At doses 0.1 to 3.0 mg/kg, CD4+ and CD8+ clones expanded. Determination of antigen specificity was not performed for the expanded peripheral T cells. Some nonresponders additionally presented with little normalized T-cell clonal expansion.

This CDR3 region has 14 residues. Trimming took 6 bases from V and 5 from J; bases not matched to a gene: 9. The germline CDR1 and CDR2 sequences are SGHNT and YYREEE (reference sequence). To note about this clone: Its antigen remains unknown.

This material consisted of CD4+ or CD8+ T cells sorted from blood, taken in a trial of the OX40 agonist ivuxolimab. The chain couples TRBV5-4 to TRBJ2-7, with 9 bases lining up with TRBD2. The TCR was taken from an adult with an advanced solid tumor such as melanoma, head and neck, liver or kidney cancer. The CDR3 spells CASKSGGGGHEQYF. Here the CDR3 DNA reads TGTGCCAGCAAATCTGGCGGGGGGGGCCACGAGCAGTACTTC. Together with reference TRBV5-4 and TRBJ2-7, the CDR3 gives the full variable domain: ETGVTQSPTHLIKTRGQQVTLRCSSQSGHNTVSWYQQALGQGPQFIFQYYREEENGRGNFPPRFSGLQFPNYSSELNVNALELDDSALYLCASKSGGGGHEQYFGPGTRLTVT.